This T cell receptor (beta chain) was retrieved from a study of beta chain features in type 1 diabetes. Study results and caveats: A pattern of fewer insertions and more deletions at VDJ junctions was seen in type 1 diabetes patients. Sequencing from cDNA could over-represent high-TCR-expressing cells.

V lost 5 bases and J lost 6; bases outside the gene matches: 7. The CDR3 spans 13 residues. The germline CDR1 and CDR2 sequences are SGHVS and FNYEAQ. The isolated RNA, all of it, was reverse transcribed, so expressed TCRB transcripts were what got sequenced. The repertoire was sequenced with immunoSEQ multiplex PCR; TCRdb's copy has only in-frame clones and lacks some. The repertoire holds 970,000 or so clones, with roughly a sixth as singletons. In regard to this clone: Its antigen is currently unknown.

Naive, central memory, regulatory and stem cell-like memory cells within the CD4+ compartment were sorted using CD45RO/CCR7/CD25/CD127/CD95/CD27. This clonotype was sampled from a woman younger than 35 in good health. Sequencing was done on a sample of naive CD4+ T cells from blood. The chain couples TRBV7-6 to TRBJ2-7, with 7 bases lining up with TRBD1. The CDR3 is CASSTRQGGEQYF. The CDR3 coding sequence is TGTGCCAGCAGCACTAGACAGGGCGGCGAGCAGTACTTC.